This T cell receptor (beta chain) was recorded in a study of CD8 T cells in Susac syndrome. Note on this clonotype: What it binds is not known.

Overall study findings and caveats: An acknowledgment was made by the study that its TCR sequencing and HLA analysis involved relatively few individuals.

Sequencing of TCR beta was performed on blood CD8+ and CD4+ T cells. The multiple sclerosis control group comprised treatment-naive patients with stable or active relapsing-remitting disease. When the RNA was reverse transcribed, random hexamers were used with an input of roughly 0.45 to 1 ug. Amplification of TCR beta CDR3 was carried out by immunoSEQ multiplex PCR, which covered 54 Vbeta and 13 Jbeta segments. TCRdb redid the calling of the immunoSEQ multiplex PCR reads with MiXCR, one entry per CDR3 protein. In the table there are about 300,000 distinct CDR3 sequences, about 82% of which are singletons. The length of the CDR3 is 14 residues. Trimming stripped 4 bases from V and 4 bases from J, with 14 bases between. Germline-derived CDR1 and CDR2 are SGHDN and FVKESK.

The J gene is TRBJ2-7, the V gene TRBV14; the D gene is possibly TRBD1 (5 bases). The sample taken for sequencing was CD8+ T cells from PBMCs. The origin of this receptor is a human donor with multiple sclerosis. CDR3 DNA sequence: TGTGCCAGCAGCCCAACAGGAAACTTATACGAGCAGTACTTC. It encodes CASSPTGNLYEQYF. The full variable domain, completed using reference TRBV14 and TRBJ2-7, is EAGVTQFPSHSVIEKGQTVTLRCDPISGHDNLYWYRRVMGKEIKFLLHFVKESKQDESGMPNNRFLAERTGGTYSTLKVQPAELEDSGVYFCASSPTGNLYEQYFGPGTRLTVT.